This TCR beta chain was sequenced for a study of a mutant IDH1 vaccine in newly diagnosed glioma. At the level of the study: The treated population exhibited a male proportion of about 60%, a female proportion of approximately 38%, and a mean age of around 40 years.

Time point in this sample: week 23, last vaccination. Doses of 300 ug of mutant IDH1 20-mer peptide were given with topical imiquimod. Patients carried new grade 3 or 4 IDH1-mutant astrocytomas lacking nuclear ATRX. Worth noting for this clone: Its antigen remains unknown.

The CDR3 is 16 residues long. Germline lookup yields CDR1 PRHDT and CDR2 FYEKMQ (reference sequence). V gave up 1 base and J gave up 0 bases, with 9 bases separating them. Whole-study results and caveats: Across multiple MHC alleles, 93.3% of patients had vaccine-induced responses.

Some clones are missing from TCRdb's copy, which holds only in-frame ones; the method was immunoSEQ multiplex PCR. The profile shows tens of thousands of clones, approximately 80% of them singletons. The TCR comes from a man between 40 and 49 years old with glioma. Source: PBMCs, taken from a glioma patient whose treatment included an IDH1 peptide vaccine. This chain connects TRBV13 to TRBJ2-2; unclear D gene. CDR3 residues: CASSLVQASNTGELFF. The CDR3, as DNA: TGTGCCAGCAGCTTAGTGCAAGCCTCGAACACCGGGGAGCTGTTTTTT.